Listed below are T cell receptor beta chains from one sample, sequenced in a study of OX40 agonist ivuxolimab in advanced cancers. The assay was immunoSEQ multiplex PCR, and TCRdb's table has in-frame clones only and misses some. The table lists 60,000 to 75,000 clones, 88% of them singletons, with around 2.3% in the top ten. Sequencing was performed on CD4+ or CD8+ T cells sorted from blood, taken in a trial of the OX40 agonist ivuxolimab. The receptors derive from an adult with an advanced solid tumor such as melanoma, head and neck, liver or kidney cancer. Each CDR3 is given with its conserved first and last residue. A D gene is named only where the DNA matches it firmly. Clone size, where shown, is once, few, many, or a class for clones that have expanded.

clone size: .
J gene: TRBJ1-1
D gene: TRBD1
V gene: TRBV27
CDR3 protein: CASSDRVGTEAFF
CDR3 DNA: TGTGCCAGCAGTGACAGGGTGGGGACTGAAGCTTTCTTT

clone size: few
J gene: TRBJ1-1
D gene: .
V gene: TRBV7-9
CDR3 protein: CASSFRASMNTEAFF
CDR3 DNA: TGTGCCAGCAGCTTCCGGGCCTCCATGAACACTGAAGCTTTCTTT

clone size: .
J gene: TRBJ2-3
D gene: .
V gene: TRBV7-3
CDR3 protein: CASSLNSRAYSDTQYF
CDR3 DNA: TGTGCCAGCAGCTTAAACAGCAGGGCGTATTCAGATACGCAGTATTTT

clone size: few
J gene: TRBJ1-6
D gene: .
V gene: TRBV30
CDR3 protein: CAWRPSYNSPLHF
CDR3 DNA: TGTGCCTGGAGGCCCTCTTATAATTCACCCCTCCACTTT

clone size: .
J gene: TRBJ2-7
D gene: .
V gene: TRBV5-1
CDR3 protein: CASSLGVGNEQYF
CDR3 DNA: TGCGCCAGCAGCTTGGGTGTTGGCAACGAGCAGTACTTC

clone size: .
J gene: TRBJ2-5
D gene: .
V gene: TRBV18
CDR3 protein: CASSPTPRETQYF
CDR3 DNA: TGTGCCAGCTCACCGACCCCGCGGGAGACCCAGTACTTC

clone size: .
J gene: TRBJ2-3
D gene: .
V gene: TRBV27
CDR3 protein: CASSLGALDTQYF
CDR3 DNA: TGTGCCAGCAGTTTAGGAGCACTTGATACGCAGTATTTT

clone size: .
J gene: TRBJ2-2
D gene: TRBD2
V gene: TRBV6-1
CDR3 protein: CASSFSGRALGELFF
CDR3 DNA: TGTGCCAGCAGTTTTAGCGGGAGGGCCTTGGGGGAGCTGTTTTTT

clone size: .
J gene: TRBJ2-2
D gene: .
V gene: TRBV27
CDR3 protein: CASYEVGGRNGELFF
CDR3 DNA: TGTGCCAGCTACGAGGTGGGGGGGCGTAACGGGGAGCTGTTTTTT

clone size: .
J gene: TRBJ1-5
D gene: .
V gene: TRBV14
CDR3 protein: CASSQAGVNQPQHF
CDR3 DNA: TGTGCCAGCAGCCAGGCAGGGGTCAATCAGCCCCAGCATTTT

clone size: .
J gene: TRBJ1-2
D gene: .
V gene: TRBV15
CDR3 protein: CATSRGGADYGYTF
CDR3 DNA: TGTGCCACCAGCAGAGGGGGGGCGGACTATGGCTACACCTTC

clone size: .
J gene: TRBJ1-2
D gene: .
V gene: TRBV6-1
CDR3 protein: CASNPGQNYGYTF
CDR3 DNA: TGTGCCAGCAACCCGGGACAAAACTATGGCTACACCTTC

clone size: .
J gene: TRBJ2-7
D gene: TRBD2
V gene: TRBV5-1
CDR3 protein: CASSLVASGASSYEQYF
CDR3 DNA: TGCGCCAGCAGCTTGGTGGCTAGCGGGGCAAGCTCCTACGAGCAGTACTTC

clone size: .
J gene: TRBJ1-4
D gene: .
V gene: TRBV7-9
CDR3 protein: CASSSGSRRDEKLFF
CDR3 DNA: TGTGCCAGCAGCTCTGGAAGCCGGAGGGATGAAAAACTGTTTTTT

clone size: few
J gene: TRBJ2-1
D gene: TRBD2
V gene: TRBV7-2
CDR3 protein: CASRGGTSGRVVGNEQFF
CDR3 DNA: TGTGCCAGCAGGGGAGGGACTAGCGGGAGAGTGGTTGGCAATGAGCAGTTCTTC

clone size: .
J gene: TRBJ1-1
D gene: .
V gene: TRBV12-5
CDR3 protein: CASARGGMSVDEAFF
CDR3 DNA: TGTGCTAGTGCCCGAGGGGGGATGAGCGTGGATGAAGCTTTCTTT

clone size: .
J gene: TRBJ2-7
D gene: .
V gene: TRBV20-1
CDR3 protein: CSTERNYEQYF
CDR3 DNA: TGCAGTACGGAGAGGAACTACGAGCAGTACTTC

clone size: .
J gene: TRBJ2-2
D gene: TRBD2
V gene: TRBV30
CDR3 protein: CACASGNTGELFF
CDR3 DNA: TGTGCCTGCGCTAGCGGGAACACCGGGGAGCTGTTTTTT

clone size: .
J gene: TRBJ1-5
D gene: TRBD1
V gene: TRBV4-2
CDR3 protein: CASSQGVTGDQPQHF
CDR3 DNA: TGTGCCAGCAGCCAAGGGGTCACAGGGGACCAGCCCCAGCATTTT

clone size: .
J gene: TRBJ2-1
D gene: TRBD1
V gene: TRBV7-9
CDR3 protein: CASSLPDRVGNEQFF
CDR3 DNA: TGTGCCAGCAGCCTCCCCGACAGGGTAGGAAATGAGCAGTTCTTC

clone size: .
J gene: TRBJ2-7
D gene: .
V gene: TRBV7-4
CDR3 protein: CASSPRGESSYEQYF
CDR3 DNA: TGTGCCAGCAGCCCCAGGGGGGAATCCTCCTACGAGCAGTACTTC

clone size: once
J gene: TRBJ1-1
D gene: TRBD1
V gene: TRBV5-1
CDR3 protein: CASSSTGGENTEAFF
CDR3 DNA: TGCGCCAGCAGCTCGACAGGGGGCGAGAACACTGAAGCTTTCTTT

clone size: .
J gene: TRBJ2-2
D gene: .
V gene: TRBV5-1
CDR3 protein: CASSLKDIYTGELFF
CDR3 DNA: TGCGCCAGCAGCTTAAAAGACATCTACACCGGGGAGCTGTTTTTT

clone size: .
J gene: TRBJ2-5
D gene: .
V gene: TRBV9
CDR3 protein: CASSVSRAETQYF
CDR3 DNA: TGTGCCAGCAGCGTCTCCAGGGCCGAGACCCAGTACTTC

clone size: .
J gene: TRBJ1-1
D gene: .
V gene: TRBV2
CDR3 protein: CASRPDTNTEAFF
CDR3 DNA: TGTGCCAGCAGGCCAGACACTAACACTGAAGCTTTCTTT

clone size: .
J gene: TRBJ2-7
D gene: .
V gene: TRBV5-1
CDR3 protein: CASSLGQGGYEQYF
CDR3 DNA: TGCGCCAGCAGCTTGGGACAGGGAGGGTACGAGCAGTACTTC

clone size: .
J gene: TRBJ2-1
D gene: .
V gene: TRBV5-6
CDR3 protein: CASSLGRDEQFF
CDR3 DNA: TGTGCCAGCAGCTTGGGTAGGGATGAGCAGTTCTTC

clone size: few
J gene: TRBJ1-1
D gene: TRBD1
V gene: TRBV18
CDR3 protein: CASSPRQGTGTEAFF
CDR3 DNA: TGTGCCAGCTCACCTCGACAGGGGACGGGAACTGAAGCTTTCTTT

clone size: .
J gene: TRBJ2-5
D gene: .
V gene: TRBV5-4
CDR3 protein: CASSLETTPGETQYF
CDR3 DNA: TGTGCCAGCAGCTTGGAGACTACCCCGGGGGAGACCCAGTACTTC

clone size: .
J gene: TRBJ1-1
D gene: TRBD1
V gene: TRBV5-4
CDR3 protein: CASSFIAGGSLNTEAFF
CDR3 DNA: TGTGCCAGCAGCTTTATTGCAGGGGGCTCCTTGAACACTGAAGCTTTCTTT

clone size: .
J gene: TRBJ2-2
D gene: TRBD2
V gene: TRBV4-1
CDR3 protein: CASSQGAGVTGELFF
CDR3 DNA: TGCGCCAGCAGCCAAGGGGCGGGGGTCACCGGGGAGCTGTTTTTT

clone size: once
J gene: TRBJ2-7
D gene: TRBD2
V gene: TRBV7-8
CDR3 protein: CASSFGLAVAYEQYF
CDR3 DNA: TGTGCCAGCAGCTTCGGACTAGCGGTGGCCTACGAGCAGTACTTC

clone size: .
J gene: TRBJ1-4
D gene: TRBD1
V gene: TRBV9
CDR3 protein: CASTRTGSTNEKLFF
CDR3 DNA: TGTGCCAGCACCAGGACAGGTTCAACTAATGAAAAACTGTTTTTT

clone size: .
J gene: TRBJ1-2
D gene: TRBD1
V gene: TRBV28
CDR3 protein: CASSDRDRLFYGYTF
CDR3 DNA: TGTGCCAGCAGTGACCGGGACAGGTTATTCTATGGCTACACCTTC

clone size: once
J gene: TRBJ2-7
D gene: .
V gene: TRBV5-6
CDR3 protein: CASSFRFYEQYF
CDR3 DNA: TGTGCCAGCAGCTTTAGATTCTACGAGCAGTACTTC

clone size: .
J gene: TRBJ2-7
D gene: .
V gene: TRBV30
CDR3 protein: CAWSTSSYEQYF
CDR3 DNA: TGTGCCTGGAGTACTAGCTCCTACGAGCAGTACTTC

clone size: once
J gene: TRBJ1-1
D gene: .
V gene: TRBV11-2
CDR3 protein: CASSLKRNTEAFF
CDR3 DNA: TGTGCCAGCAGCTTAAAGCGGAACACTGAAGCTTTCTTT

clone size: .
J gene: TRBJ1-1
D gene: TRBD1
V gene: TRBV10-3
CDR3 protein: CAITGQGATEAFF
CDR3 DNA: TGTGCCATCACAGGACAGGGGGCTACTGAAGCTTTCTTT

clone size: .
J gene: TRBJ2-7
D gene: TRBD1
V gene: TRBV11-2
CDR3 protein: CASRAIVGQKFYEQYF
CDR3 DNA: TGTGCCAGCAGGGCGATTGTGGGACAGAAATTCTACGAGCAGTACTTC

clone size: .
J gene: TRBJ1-2
D gene: TRBD1
V gene: TRBV6-5
CDR3 protein: CASSYGQGDSWGYTF
CDR3 DNA: TGTGCCAGCAGTTACGGGCAGGGGGATTCGTGGGGCTACACCTTC

clone size: .
J gene: TRBJ1-2
D gene: TRBD1
V gene: TRBV13
CDR3 protein: CASRSGGDSYGYTF
CDR3 DNA: TGTGCCAGCAGGTCAGGGGGCGACAGCTATGGCTACACCTTC

clone size: .
J gene: TRBJ2-3
D gene: .
V gene: TRBV5-4
CDR3 protein: CASSEGSRDTQYF
CDR3 DNA: TGTGCCAGCAGCGAGGGAAGTAGAGATACGCAGTATTTT

clone size: few
J gene: TRBJ2-7
D gene: TRBD1
V gene: TRBV4-1
CDR3 protein: CASSLLHGQGSYEQYF
CDR3 DNA: TGCGCCAGCAGCCTCCTACACGGACAGGGGAGCTACGAGCAGTACTTC

clone size: few
J gene: TRBJ2-7
D gene: TRBD1
V gene: TRBV4-1
CDR3 protein: CASSQVEDRGRYEQYF
CDR3 DNA: TGCGCCAGCAGCCAAGTCGAGGACAGGGGCAGGTACGAGCAGTACTTC

clone size: .
J gene: TRBJ1-2
D gene: TRBD1
V gene: TRBV11-2
CDR3 protein: CASSKGTMGQGAKGYTF
CDR3 DNA: TGTGCCAGCAGCAAAGGAACCATGGGACAGGGGGCCAAGGGCTACACCTTC